The present entry profiles one T cell receptor (beta chain) with its context. The antigen remains unidentified. The sample belongs to a study of cytotoxic CD8 clonotypes in ibrutinib-treated CLL. Background on the study: Researchers reported 11 relapsed/refractory and over 14 treatment-naive patients, 17 of them IGHV unmutated. Study-level points and caveats: Clonality at baseline surpassed age-matched healthy donors and tracked circulating CD8+ T-cell counts. Ibrutinib response saw clonality rise, and progression saw it return toward baseline.

TCRdb's copy holds only in-frame clones and misses some; the assay was immunoSEQ multiplex PCR. The sample records about 86,000 clones, 86% being singletons. The sequenced sample was PBMCs, obtained before ibrutinib treatment. This TCR derives from a human donor with chronic lymphocytic leukemia.

For the CDR3, the DNA is TGTGCCAGCAGTTTAGGGACTAGCGGGAGGAGCACAGATACGCAGTATTTT. Its protein is CASSLGTSGRSTDTQYF. This chain connects TRBV28 to TRBJ2-3; 15 bases line up with TRBD2. Trimming took 2 bases from V and 0 from J; bases not matched to a gene: 0. Per germline, CDR1 MDHEN and CDR2 SYDVKM. The CDR3 sequence is 17 residues long. The complete variable domain, with remaining parts taken from reference TRBV28 and TRBJ2-3, reads DVKVTQSSRYLVKRTGEKVFLECVQDMDHENMFWYRQDPGLGLRLIYFSYDVKMKEKGDIPEGYSVSREKKERFSLILESASTNQTSMYLCASSLGTSGRSTDTQYFGPGTRLTVL.